This T cell receptor (beta chain) was retrieved from a study of beta chain features in type 1 diabetes. Overall study: The examined sorted cells totaled roughly 110,000,000 across samples.

It was one heparinised blood draw, averaging roughly 0.11 L, that each donor gave. General observations from the study: Insertion counts at VDJ junctions were lower in type 1 diabetes patients, who also showed more deletions there. In every one of the four CD4+ subsets, TCRB CDR3s were moderately but significantly shorter in Type 1 diabetes patients.

The sample holds a few counts of this clone. The antigen remains undetermined. Expressed TCRB transcripts got sequenced, as all isolated RNA was reverse transcribed. The data were produced by immunoSEQ multiplex PCR, yet TCRdb's version contains in-frame clones alone and is incomplete. The sample carries 300,000 to 350,000 clones, over 7% recorded once. Germline CDR1 is LGHNA and CDR2 is YSLEER. CDR3 length equals 15 residues. Trimming took 0 bases from V and 4 from J; bases not matched to a gene: 5. This TCR came from a man between 25 and 39 years old with type 1 diabetes. Sequenced sample: central memory CD4+ T cells from blood. V usage is TRBV4-3 and J usage is TRBJ2-5; 7 positions match TRBD2. The CDR3 DNA reads as TGCGCCAGCAGCCAAGAGCTGGGGAGGGTAGAGACCCAGTACTTC. Translation gives CASSQELGRVETQYF.